This T cell receptor beta chain comes out of a study of beta chain features in type 1 diabetes. The overall study: Patients looked much like healthy donors when it came to age, gender and cell yields.

Points from the study as a whole: Fewer insertions but more deletions were seen at VDJ junctions in type 1 diabetes patients. When Type 1 diabetes patients were examined, their TCRB CDR3s proved moderately but significantly shorter in all four CD4+ subsets.

Isolated RNA was reverse transcribed in full, so expressed TCRB transcripts were sequenced. Sequencing used immunoSEQ multiplex PCR; TCRdb keeps in-frame clones, though not all of them. The sample has 200,000 to 250,000 clones, 11% seen once. The V end lost 0 bases, the J end lost 1 base, and 15 bases lay between the germline ends. The germline CDR1 and CDR2 sequences are LNHNV and YYDKDF (reference sequence). There are 17 residues in the CDR3. As to this clone: Its matching antigen is unknown.

The rearrangement joins TRBV15 to TRBJ1-2; no clear D gene. The sequenced sample consisted of central memory CD4+ T cells from blood. This TCR came from a man between 18 and 29 years old in good health. The CDR3 coding sequence is TGTGCCACCAGCAGAGATCATACTGGGTTGGGTAACTATGGCTACACCTTC. Amino acids: CATSRDHTGLGNYGYTF.